The sequence of this TCR beta chain was determined in a study of cytomegalovirus exposure and HLA in healthy donors. Regarding the study as a whole: The study flagged roughly 150 TCR beta chains as cytomegalovirus-associated. Most TCR sequences were rare, but some public TCRs occurred in many donors. Specific recognition of CMV antigens was confirmed in vitro for a few chains (all CMV-associated).

The study drew the donors from its approximately 120-subject validation cohort, separate from the approximately 670-subject first cohort. The method was immunoSEQ multiplex PCR; TCRdb's version includes in-frame clones alone and lacks a portion of them. Of 120,000 to 150,000 clones in the sample, approximately 90% were seen once. Comments on this clone: What it recognizes is unknown.

Material for sequencing was PBMCs. This clonotype originated in a man between 18 and 35 years old in good health and CMV-seropositive.

CDR3 sequence: CASSLLGQGYEKLFF. The CDR3, as DNA: TGTGCCAGCAGCCTCCTGGGACAGGGGTACGAAAAACTGTTTTTT. The rearrangement uses TRBV9 and TRBJ1-4; 10 positions agree with TRBD1. Germline CDR1 is SGDLS and CDR2 is YYNGEE. The CDR3 sequence is 15 residues long. The junction had 8 bases not matched to a gene; V was cut back by 4 bases and J by 8 bases.